Below, 32 T cell receptor beta chains from the same sample are listed, as sequenced in a study of blood T cell repertoires in COVID-19. Profiled with immunoSEQ multiplex PCR; TCRdb holds only in-frame clones, not every one. The sample consists of tens of thousands of clones, around 87% of them appearing once. Sequenced input: peripheral blood. Receptor source: a man over 45 with active or convalescent COVID-19.

The V call is TRBV24-1, the J call TRBJ2-3; tentative D call: TRBD2 (6 bases). In germline, CDR1 is KGHDR, CDR2 SFDVKD. V was trimmed by 9 bases and J by 7 bases, leaving 13 bases between them. The CDR3 consists of 12 residues. CDR3 DNA: TGTGCCACCCAGGGACTTATAAATACGCAGTATTTT. Translated: CATQGLINTQYF.

The chain uses TRBV2 and TRBJ1-2, with D hard to call. Trimming left V 0 bases short and J 4 bases short, with 9 bases between. Germline V gene data show CDR1 as SNHLY and CDR2 as FYNNEI. The length of the CDR3 is 14 residues. The CDR3 reads CASSEAGRGYGYTF. The CDR3 nucleotides read TGTGCCAGCAGTGAAGCGGGTCGGGGCTATGGCTACACCTTC. Full variable domain (outside the CDR3, taken from reference TRBV2 and TRBJ1-2): EPEVTQTPSHQVTQMGQEVILRCVPISNHLYFYWYRQILGQKVEFLVSFYNNEISEKSEIFDDQFSVERPDGSNFTLKIRSTKLEDSAMYFCASSEAGRGYGYTFGSGTRLTVV.

V gene TRBV9 combines with J gene TRBJ1-1; TRBD1 agrees at 9 bases. Germline V gene sequence: CDR1 SGDLS, CDR2 YYNGEE. Trimming cost V 4 bases and J 1 base; bases outside gene matches: 8. The length of the CDR3 is 16 residues. The CDR3 protein is CASSPDRGSGNTEAFF. CDR3 in DNA: TGTGCCAGCAGCCCGGACAGGGGTAGCGGGAACACTGAAGCTTTCTTT. Full variable domain (remainder filled in from reference TRBV9 and TRBJ1-1): DSGVTQTPKHLITATGQRVTLRCSPRSGDLSVYWYQQSLDQGLQFLIQYYNGEERAKGNILERFSAQQFPDLHSELNLSSLELGDSALYFCASSPDRGSGNTEAFFGQGTRLTVV.

This clone was observed once. This chain's CDR3 is CASSVGLAGGPRAQYF. In DNA, the CDR3 is TGTGCCAGCAGCGTGGGACTAGCGGGGGGACCTCGGGCCCAGTACTTC. The V and J genes are TRBV7-9 and TRBJ2-5; 15 bases map to TRBD2. The CDR3 runs to 16 residues. The V gene's germline CDR1 is SEHNR and CDR2 FQNEAQ (reference sequence). V dropped 5 bases and J dropped 9; count of bases not matched to a gene: 10. Filled out from reference TRBV7-9 and TRBJ2-5, the complete variable domain reads DTGVSQNPRHKITKRGQNVTFRCDPISEHNRLYWYRQTLGQGPEFLTYFQNEAQLEKSRLLSDRFSAERPKGSFSTLEIQRTEQGDSAMYLCASSVGLAGGPRAQYFGPGTRLLVL.

CDR3 sequence: CASSPRTRETQYF. In nucleotides, the CDR3 is TGTGCCAGCAGTCCTCGTACGAGGGAGACCCAGTACTTC. V gene TRBV28 combines with J gene TRBJ2-5; D ambiguous. The germline V gene encodes CDR1 MDHEN and CDR2 SYDVKM. The CDR3 has 13 amino acids. The V end lost 5 bases, the J end lost 5 bases, and 12 bases lay between the germline ends.

The chain is built from TRBV15 and TRBJ2-7; TRBD1 matches 9 bases. The CDR3 covers 15 residues. Looked up from germline, CDR1 is LNHNV and CDR2 is YYDKDF (reference sequence). V dropped 6 bases and J dropped 3; count of bases not matched to a gene: 9. The CDR3 nucleotides read TGTGCCACCAGACCGACAGGGGGATTATTCTACGAGCAGTACTTC. Its protein product is CATRPTGGLFYEQYF.

Here the CDR3 reads CASSLATGGGSPLHF. The CDR3 bases are TGCGCCAGCAGCTTGGCGACAGGGGGTGGTTCACCCCTCCACTTT. The chain combines TRBV5-1 with TRBJ1-6; 9 bases are shared with TRBD1. The V gene end was trimmed by 0 bases and the J gene end by 9 bases; junction bases not matched to a gene: 4. CDR1 and CDR2 from the germline V gene are SGHRS and YFSETQ. This CDR3 is built from 15 residues.

The chain carries TRBV28 and TRBJ1-1; 9 bases fit TRBD1. The CDR3 contains 15 residues. Looked up from germline, CDR1 is MDHEN and CDR2 is SYDVKM. The V segment lost 6 bases and the J segment 1 base; nucleotides outside the gene matches: 6. The CDR3 spells CASSTGGEGNTEAFF. The CDR3 DNA reads TGTGCCAGCAGCACAGGGGGCGAGGGGAACACTGAAGCTTTCTTT.

The V gene is TRBV19, the J gene TRBJ2-2; weak D call: TRBD1 (6 bases). Germline loops: CDR1 LNHDA, CDR2 SQIVND (reference sequence). The CDR3 contains 18 residues. Trimming removed 10 bases from V and 1 base from J, with 25 bases in between. CDR3 DNA: TGTGCCACCAGTAGTATGGTCCGGGACAAATTGAACACCGGGGAGCTGTTTTTT. This translates into CATSSMVRDKLNTGELFF.

The chain uses TRBV7-9 and TRBJ1-1; D perhaps matches TRBD1 (6 bases). Germline-derived CDR1 and CDR2 are SEHNR and FQNEAQ (reference sequence). Trimming took off 3 bases at V and 5 bases at J, with 13 bases between the two ends. This CDR3 is built from 14 residues. The CDR3 nucleotides are TGTGCCAGCAGCTTCGGGGGGCCGCAGACTGAAGCTTTCTTT. Translated, it gives CASSFGGPQTEAFF.

This clone has just a few counts. V and J are TRBV2 and TRBJ2-5; D gene uncertain. Germline-derived CDR1 and CDR2 are SNHLY and FYNNEI. The CDR3 covers 12 residues. V dropped 7 bases and J dropped 2 bases, with 8 bases sitting between them. CDR3 in amino acids: CASTLQQETQYF. CDR3 DNA: TGTGCCAGCACCTTACAACAAGAGACCCAGTACTTC.

This chain joins TRBV3-1 (or the pseudogene TRBV3-2) and TRBJ2-1; TRBD2 agrees at 8 bases. CDR1 is LGHDT, CDR2 YNNKEL, per germline (reference sequence). The J segment lost 2 bases and the V segment lost 1 base, leaving 4 bases of the junction unmatched. CDR3 length: 16 amino acids. CDR3 residues: CASSQVGGRTYNEQFF. The CDR3 DNA reads TGTGCCAGCAGCCAAGTAGGCGGGAGGACCTACAATGAGCAGTTCTTC.

The chain links TRBV28 to TRBJ1-2; D may be TRBD1 (5 bases). CDR1 is MDHEN and CDR2 is SYDVKM in the germline V gene. The CDR3 is 14 residues long. Trimming took off 1 base at V and 7 bases at J, with 13 bases between the two ends. CDR3 protein: CASSLLGALGGYTF. In DNA, the CDR3 is TGTGCCAGCAGTTTATTAGGGGCTCTGGGTGGCTACACCTTC.

The rearrangement links TRBV10-2 to TRBJ2-3; 7 nucleotides align to TRBD1. Losses at the gene ends were 6 bases for V and 1 base for J; bases not matched to a gene: 4. The CDR3 spans 14 residues. Germline V gene sequence: CDR1 WSHSY, CDR2 SAAADI. The CDR3 bases are TGCGCCAGCAGAACGACAGGGCGCACAGATACGCAGTATTTT. It translates to CASRTTGRTDTQYF.

The genes are TRBV2 and TRBJ1-4, with D possibly being TRBD1 (6 bases). Germline assignment: CDR1 SNHLY and CDR2 FYNNEI. The V gene lost 6 bases and the J gene lost 2 bases, with 13 bases spanning the gap. The CDR3 is made up of 15 amino acids. The CDR3 reads CASSEYTGTNEKLFF. CDR3 DNA: TGTGCCAGCAGCGAATATACAGGGACTAATGAAAAACTGTTTTTT.

The chain recombines TRBV27 with TRBJ1-1; perhaps TRBD1 as D (6 bases). V lost 3 bases and J lost 1, with 12 bases in between. Germline V gene lookup returns CDR1 MNHEY and CDR2 SMNVEV (reference sequence). CDR3 length equals 15 residues. In DNA form, the CDR3 reads TGTGCCAGCAGTTTCAGGGGCCCCTCGAACACTGAAGCTTTCTTT. Its protein product is CASSFRGPSNTEAFF.

J is TRBJ1-4 and V is TRBV7-6, with D maybe TRBD1 (6 bases). Trimming removed 0 bases at V and 7 bases at J, with 15 bases between. Germline-derived CDR1 and CDR2 are SGHVS and FNYEAQ. This CDR3 has 16 amino acids. The CDR3 protein is CASSLAQGKTSEKLFF. The CDR3 DNA sequence: TGTGCCAGCAGCTTAGCTCAGGGGAAAACCAGTGAAAAACTGTTTTTT.

The chain combines TRBV6-4 with TRBJ1-3; D call uncertain. The CDR3 has 15 residues. Germline V gene lookup returns CDR1 MRHNA and CDR2 SNTAGT. Between the trimmed V and J ends, which lost 11 bases and 4 bases, there was a span of 21 bases. The chain's CDR3 is CAPFREQTAGNTIYF. The CDR3 DNA reads as TGTGCCCCCTTCCGGGAACAGACGGCAGGAAACACCATATATTTT.

Only a few counts were recorded for this clone. This chain uses TRBV7-9 with TRBJ2-5; D might be TRBD2 (5 bases). The germline CDR1 and CDR2 sequences are SEHNR and FQNEAQ (reference sequence). This CDR3 is 14 amino acids long. The V end was cut by 7 bases, the J end by 5 bases, with 17 bases between. CDR3 region: CASTQILSGETQYF. The CDR3 region has the DNA TGTGCCAGCACTCAGATCTTGTCGGGGGAGACCCAGTACTTC.

Details on this clone: Other DNA sequences in this sample translate to the same CDR3. The V gene is TRBV19, the J gene TRBJ2-2; D is ambiguous. CDR3 length equals 14 residues. V shed 6 bases and J shed 1 base, with 9 bases lying between them. Germline V gene sequence: CDR1 LNHDA, CDR2 SQIVND (reference sequence). This CDR3 is CASRPLVNTGELFF. In DNA, the CDR3 is TGTGCCAGTAGACCGCTAGTGAACACCGGGGAGCTGTTTTTT. Using reference TRBV19 and TRBJ2-2 for the parts outside the CDR3, the full variable domain is DGGITQSPKYLFRKEGQNVTLSCEQNLNHDAMYWYRQDPGQGLRLIYYSQIVNDFQKGDIAEGYSVSREKKESFPLTVTSAQKNPTAFYLCASRPLVNTGELFFGEGSRLTVL.

The chain combines TRBV5-1 with TRBJ2-3, with 8 positions matching TRBD2. CDR1 and CDR2 from the germline V gene are SGHRS and YFSETQ. V lost 4 bases, J lost 4 bases, and 11 bases stayed unmatched. The CDR3 loop spans 16 amino acids. The CDR3 reads CASSPRRAGVPDTQYF. The CDR3 DNA follows: TGCGCCAGCAGCCCACGTCGAGCGGGAGTTCCAGATACGCAGTATTTT.

This chain uses TRBV27 with TRBJ1-4; no firm D call. The CDR3 is made up of 13 amino acids. Germline lookup yields CDR1 MNHEY and CDR2 SMNVEV (reference sequence). V was shortened by 6 bases and J by 7 bases, with 12 bases between the two germline ends. CDR3 residues: CASREGSAEKLFF. The CDR3 DNA follows: TGTGCCAGCAGAGAGGGCTCGGCTGAAAAACTGTTTTTT.

The chain uses TRBV7-9 and TRBJ2-2, with 8 bases that match TRBD2. CDR3 size: 16 residues. The V gene end was trimmed by 5 bases and the J gene end by 5 bases; junction bases not matched to a gene: 10. The germline V gene has CDR1 SEHNR and CDR2 FQNEAQ (reference sequence). The CDR3 reads CASSTSGRGSTGELFF. CDR3 sequence (DNA): TGTGCCAGCAGCACCAGCGGGAGAGGGTCGACCGGGGAGCTGTTTTTT.

The rearrangement joins TRBV10-1 to TRBJ1-1, with no clear D. V lost 2 bases and J lost 0, with 4 bases in between. Per the germline V gene, CDR1 is WNHNN and CDR2 is SYGVQD (reference sequence). The CDR3 runs 13 residues. The CDR3 spells CASSEEVNTEAFF. CDR3 nucleotides: TGCGCCAGCAGTGAGGAGGTGAACACTGAAGCTTTCTTT.

The chain is built from TRBV9 and TRBJ2-1, with 8 bases that match TRBD2. Per germline, CDR1 SGDLS and CDR2 YYNGEE. The CDR3 runs to 13 residues. Trimming took 4 bases from V and 9 from J; bases not matched to a gene: 6. CDR3 in amino acids: CASSPRGGTEQFF. DNA of the CDR3: TGTGCCAGCAGCCCCCGGGGGGGGACTGAGCAGTTCTTC.

The table lists this clone with many counts. This sequence joins TRBV4-1 and TRBJ1-2, with D possibly being TRBD1 (6 bases). Germline CDR1 reads MGHRA; CDR2 reads YSYEKL. Trimming took 1 base from V and 4 from J, leaving 19 bases between them. The CDR3 is made up of 17 amino acids. The CDR3 protein is CASSQVPPRGLTYGYTF. In DNA, the CDR3 is TGCGCCAGCAGCCAAGTCCCACCCAGGGGTCTAACCTATGGCTACACCTTC.

This clone was seen a handful of times. The J gene is TRBJ1-2, the V gene TRBV3-1 (or the pseudogene TRBV3-2); D is unresolved. With 3 bases removed from V and 4 bases from J, the gap between germline ends came to 6 bases. Germline lookup yields CDR1 LGHDT and CDR2 YNNKEL (reference sequence). The CDR3 runs 12 residues. CDR3 protein: CASSQGVYGYTF. CDR3 bases: TGTGCCAGCAGCCAGGGAGTCTATGGCTACACCTTC.

The CDR3 reads CASSPTVDYGYTF. The CDR3 nucleotides read TGCGCCAGCAGCCCGACAGTCGACTATGGCTACACCTTC. The chain has TRBV5-1 and TRBJ1-2, with D perhaps TRBD1 (5 bases). From germline, CDR1 is SGHRS and CDR2 YFSETQ. V was shortened by 4 bases and J by 3 bases, with 10 bases between the two germline ends. This CDR3 comprises 13 residues. Combining the CDR3 with reference TRBV5-1 and TRBJ1-2 gives the whole variable domain KAGVTQTPRYLIKTRGQQVTLSCSPISGHRSVSWYQQTPGQGLQFLFEYFSETQRNKGNFPGRFSGRQFSNSRSEMNVSTLELGDSALYLCASSPTVDYGYTFGSGTRLTVV.

J is TRBJ1-3 and V is TRBV7-6; a weak D match, TRBD1 (6 bases). The length of the CDR3 is 16 residues. Looked up from germline, CDR1 is SGHVS and CDR2 is FNYEAQ. Trimming took 5 bases from V and 0 from J, leaving 14 bases between them. CDR3: CASSPGQSFSGNTIYF. CDR3 in DNA: TGTGCCAGCAGCCCAGGACAGTCCTTCTCTGGAAACACCATATATTTT. The full variable domain, completed using reference TRBV7-6 and TRBJ1-3, is GAGVSQSPRYKVTKRGQDVALRCDPISGHVSLYWYRQALGQGPEFLTYFNYEAQQDKSGLPNDRFSAERPEGSISTLTIQRTEQRDSAMYRCASSPGQSFSGNTIYFGEGSWLTVV.

The rearrangement joins TRBV27 to TRBJ1-5; D might be TRBD1 (6 bases). Germline assignment: CDR1 MNHEY and CDR2 SMNVEV (reference sequence). This CDR3 has 14 residues. V was shortened by 5 bases and J by 6 bases, with 14 bases between the two germline ends. CDR3 in amino acids: CASSPTGFGQPQHF. Here the CDR3 DNA reads TGTGCCAGCAGTCCAACAGGGTTCGGTCAGCCCCAGCATTTT.

This clone was seen only a few times. The CDR3 spells CASISGTTAYNEQFF. The CDR3 nucleotides read TGTGCCAGCATTAGCGGGACTACGGCCTACAATGAGCAGTTCTTC. The chain combines TRBV28 with TRBJ2-1, with 8 bases identical to TRBD2. Germline V CDR1 and CDR2: MDHEN, SYDVKM. V was pared by 7 bases and J by 2 bases, with 7 bases of the junction left unmatched. The CDR3 consists of 15 residues. Complete variable domain (other parts from reference TRBV28 and TRBJ2-1): DVKVTQSSRYLVKRTGEKVFLECVQDMDHENMFWYRQDPGLGLRLIYFSYDVKMKEKGDIPEGYSVSREKKERFSLILESASTNQTSMYLCASISGTTAYNEQFFGPGTRLTVL.

The chain joins TRBV20-1 to TRBJ1-1; no reliable D call. CDR3 length: 10 amino acids. Germline V gives CDR1 DFQATT, CDR2 SNEGSKA (reference sequence). The CDR3 sequence: CTPMNTEAFF. The CDR3 nucleotides read TGCACCCCCATGAACACTGAAGCTTTCTTT.